A single TCR beta chain is shown here with its context. Only in-frame clones appear in the TCRdb table, and some are missing; sequencing was by immunoSEQ multiplex PCR. The data show 650,000 to 800,000 clones, with 90% seen just once and approximately 0.3% held by the top ten. The sample comes from a study of blood T cell repertoires in COVID-19. The CDR3 contains 16 residues. The germline V gene encodes CDR1 SGHRS and CDR2 YFSETQ. V was shortened by 4 bases and J by 1 base, with 17 bases between the two germline ends. Input material: peripheral blood. This chain joins TRBV5-1 and TRBJ1-2; D may be TRBD1 (6 bases). This sequence originates from a woman aged 18-35 years with acute or convalescent COVID-19. CDR3 DNA: TGCGCCAGCAGCCCCTCCTGGGACAAATTTAACTATGGCTACACCTTC. Protein sequence: CASSPSWDKFNYGYTF.